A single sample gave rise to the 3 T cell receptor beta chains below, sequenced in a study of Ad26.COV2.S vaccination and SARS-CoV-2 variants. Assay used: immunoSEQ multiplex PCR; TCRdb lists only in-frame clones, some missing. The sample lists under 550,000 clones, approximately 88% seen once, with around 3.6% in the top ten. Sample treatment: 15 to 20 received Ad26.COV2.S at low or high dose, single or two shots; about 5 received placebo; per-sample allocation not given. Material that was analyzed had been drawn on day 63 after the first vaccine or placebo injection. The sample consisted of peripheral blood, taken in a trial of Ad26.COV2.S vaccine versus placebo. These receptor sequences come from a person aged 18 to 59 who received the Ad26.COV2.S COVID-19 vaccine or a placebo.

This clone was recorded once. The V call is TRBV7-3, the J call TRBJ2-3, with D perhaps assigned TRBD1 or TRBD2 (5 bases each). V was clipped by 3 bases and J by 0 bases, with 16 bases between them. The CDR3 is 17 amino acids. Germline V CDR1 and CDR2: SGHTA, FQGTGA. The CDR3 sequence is CASSFRRGDGSTDTQYF. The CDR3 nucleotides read TGTGCCAGCAGCTTTCGCCGAGGGGACGGGAGCACAGATACGCAGTATTTT.

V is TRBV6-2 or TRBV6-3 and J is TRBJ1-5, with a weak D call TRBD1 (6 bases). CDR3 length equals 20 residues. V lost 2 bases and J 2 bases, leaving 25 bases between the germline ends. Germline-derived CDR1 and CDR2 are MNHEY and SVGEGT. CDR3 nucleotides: TGTGCCAGCAGTTACCCAAAGGCGACAGGATCACGATGGGGCAATCAGCCCCAGCATTTT. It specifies CASSYPKATGSRWGNQPQHF.

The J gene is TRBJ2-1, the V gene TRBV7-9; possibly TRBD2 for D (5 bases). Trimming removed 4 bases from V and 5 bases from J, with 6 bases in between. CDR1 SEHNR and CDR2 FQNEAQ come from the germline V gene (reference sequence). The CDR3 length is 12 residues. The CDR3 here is CASSSEDNEQFF. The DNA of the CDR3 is TGTGCCAGCAGCTCGGAGGACAATGAGCAGTTCTTC.